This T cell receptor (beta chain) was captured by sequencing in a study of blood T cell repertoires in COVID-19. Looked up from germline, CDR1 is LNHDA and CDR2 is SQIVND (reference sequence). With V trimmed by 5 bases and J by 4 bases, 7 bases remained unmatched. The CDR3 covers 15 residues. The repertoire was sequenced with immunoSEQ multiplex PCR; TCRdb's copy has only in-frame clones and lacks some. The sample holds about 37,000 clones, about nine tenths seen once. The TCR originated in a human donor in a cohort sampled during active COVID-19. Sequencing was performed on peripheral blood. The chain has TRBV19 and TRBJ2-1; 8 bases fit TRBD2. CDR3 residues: CASSLRLAPYNEQFF. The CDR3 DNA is TGTGCCAGTAGTCTTCGACTAGCGCCTTACAATGAGCAGTTCTTC.